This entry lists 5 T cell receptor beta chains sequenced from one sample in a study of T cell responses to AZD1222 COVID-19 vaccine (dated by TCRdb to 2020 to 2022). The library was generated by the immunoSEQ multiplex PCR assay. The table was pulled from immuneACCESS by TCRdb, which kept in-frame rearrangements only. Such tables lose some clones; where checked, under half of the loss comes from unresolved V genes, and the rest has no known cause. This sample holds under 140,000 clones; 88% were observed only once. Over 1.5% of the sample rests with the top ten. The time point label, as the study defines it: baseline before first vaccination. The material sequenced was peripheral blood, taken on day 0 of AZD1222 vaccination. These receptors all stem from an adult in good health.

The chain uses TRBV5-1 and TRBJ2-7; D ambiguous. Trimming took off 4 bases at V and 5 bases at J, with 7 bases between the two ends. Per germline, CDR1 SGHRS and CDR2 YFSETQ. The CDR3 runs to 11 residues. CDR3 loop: CASSLQNEQYF. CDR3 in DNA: TGCGCCAGCAGCCTCCAGAACGAGCAGTACTTC.

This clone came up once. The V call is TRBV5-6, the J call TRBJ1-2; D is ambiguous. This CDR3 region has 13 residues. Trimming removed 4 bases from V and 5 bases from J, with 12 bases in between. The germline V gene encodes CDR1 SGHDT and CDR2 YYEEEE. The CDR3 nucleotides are TGTGCCAGCAGCCAAAACCGAGGATATGGCTACACCTTC. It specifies CASSQNRGYGYTF.

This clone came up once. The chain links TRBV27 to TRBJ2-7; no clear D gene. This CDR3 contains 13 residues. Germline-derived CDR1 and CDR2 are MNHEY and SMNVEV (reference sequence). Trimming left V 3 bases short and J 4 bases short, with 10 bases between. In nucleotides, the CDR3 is TGTGCCAGCAGTTTTATTAAACCTTACGAGCAGTACTTC. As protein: CASSFIKPYEQYF.

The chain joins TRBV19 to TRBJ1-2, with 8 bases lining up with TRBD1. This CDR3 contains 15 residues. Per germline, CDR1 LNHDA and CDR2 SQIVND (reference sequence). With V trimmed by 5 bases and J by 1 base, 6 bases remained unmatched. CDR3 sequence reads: CASSGDRGLNYGYTF. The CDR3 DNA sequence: TGTGCCAGTAGTGGCGACAGGGGACTTAACTATGGCTACACCTTC.

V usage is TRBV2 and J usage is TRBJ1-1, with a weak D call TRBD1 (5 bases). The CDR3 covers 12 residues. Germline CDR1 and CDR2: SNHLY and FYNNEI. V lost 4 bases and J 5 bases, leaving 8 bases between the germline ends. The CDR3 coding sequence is TGTGCCAGCAGTGTTAGGGGAACTGAAGCTTTCTTT. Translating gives CASSVRGTEAFF.